This T cell receptor (beta chain) was identified in a study of CD8+ T cells in alopecia areata. As the sequencing template, cDNA was produced by extracting RNA and reverse transcribing it. The assay was immunoSEQ multiplex PCR, and TCRdb's table has in-frame clones only and misses some. The sample shows about 210,000 clones, 40% to 45% of them seen only once. Treatment reported: oral pan-JAK inhibitor, 5-10 mg twice daily. CDR1 and CDR2 from the germline V gene are SGHAT and FQDESV (reference sequence). CDR3 length: 15 residues. V gave up 4 bases and J gave up 5 bases, with 18 bases separating them. The origin of this receptor is a human donor with alopecia areata. This specimen was CD4+ T cells sorted from blood, taken at approximately week 36, from a patient treated with tofacitinib. The chain is built from TRBV11-1 and TRBJ2-7; a weak D match, TRBD1 (6 bases). The CDR3 nucleotides are TGTGCCAGCAGCTCGTTTGGGGGCGGTGGACACGAGCAGTACTTC. It yields the protein CASSSFGGGGHEQYF. Using reference TRBV11-1 and TRBJ2-7 for the parts outside the CDR3, the full variable domain is EAEVAQSPRYKITEKSQAVAFWCDPISGHATLYWYRQILGQGPELLVQFQDESVVDDSQLPKDRFSAERLKGVDSTLKIQPAELGDSAMYLCASSSFGGGGHEQYFGPGTRLTVT.